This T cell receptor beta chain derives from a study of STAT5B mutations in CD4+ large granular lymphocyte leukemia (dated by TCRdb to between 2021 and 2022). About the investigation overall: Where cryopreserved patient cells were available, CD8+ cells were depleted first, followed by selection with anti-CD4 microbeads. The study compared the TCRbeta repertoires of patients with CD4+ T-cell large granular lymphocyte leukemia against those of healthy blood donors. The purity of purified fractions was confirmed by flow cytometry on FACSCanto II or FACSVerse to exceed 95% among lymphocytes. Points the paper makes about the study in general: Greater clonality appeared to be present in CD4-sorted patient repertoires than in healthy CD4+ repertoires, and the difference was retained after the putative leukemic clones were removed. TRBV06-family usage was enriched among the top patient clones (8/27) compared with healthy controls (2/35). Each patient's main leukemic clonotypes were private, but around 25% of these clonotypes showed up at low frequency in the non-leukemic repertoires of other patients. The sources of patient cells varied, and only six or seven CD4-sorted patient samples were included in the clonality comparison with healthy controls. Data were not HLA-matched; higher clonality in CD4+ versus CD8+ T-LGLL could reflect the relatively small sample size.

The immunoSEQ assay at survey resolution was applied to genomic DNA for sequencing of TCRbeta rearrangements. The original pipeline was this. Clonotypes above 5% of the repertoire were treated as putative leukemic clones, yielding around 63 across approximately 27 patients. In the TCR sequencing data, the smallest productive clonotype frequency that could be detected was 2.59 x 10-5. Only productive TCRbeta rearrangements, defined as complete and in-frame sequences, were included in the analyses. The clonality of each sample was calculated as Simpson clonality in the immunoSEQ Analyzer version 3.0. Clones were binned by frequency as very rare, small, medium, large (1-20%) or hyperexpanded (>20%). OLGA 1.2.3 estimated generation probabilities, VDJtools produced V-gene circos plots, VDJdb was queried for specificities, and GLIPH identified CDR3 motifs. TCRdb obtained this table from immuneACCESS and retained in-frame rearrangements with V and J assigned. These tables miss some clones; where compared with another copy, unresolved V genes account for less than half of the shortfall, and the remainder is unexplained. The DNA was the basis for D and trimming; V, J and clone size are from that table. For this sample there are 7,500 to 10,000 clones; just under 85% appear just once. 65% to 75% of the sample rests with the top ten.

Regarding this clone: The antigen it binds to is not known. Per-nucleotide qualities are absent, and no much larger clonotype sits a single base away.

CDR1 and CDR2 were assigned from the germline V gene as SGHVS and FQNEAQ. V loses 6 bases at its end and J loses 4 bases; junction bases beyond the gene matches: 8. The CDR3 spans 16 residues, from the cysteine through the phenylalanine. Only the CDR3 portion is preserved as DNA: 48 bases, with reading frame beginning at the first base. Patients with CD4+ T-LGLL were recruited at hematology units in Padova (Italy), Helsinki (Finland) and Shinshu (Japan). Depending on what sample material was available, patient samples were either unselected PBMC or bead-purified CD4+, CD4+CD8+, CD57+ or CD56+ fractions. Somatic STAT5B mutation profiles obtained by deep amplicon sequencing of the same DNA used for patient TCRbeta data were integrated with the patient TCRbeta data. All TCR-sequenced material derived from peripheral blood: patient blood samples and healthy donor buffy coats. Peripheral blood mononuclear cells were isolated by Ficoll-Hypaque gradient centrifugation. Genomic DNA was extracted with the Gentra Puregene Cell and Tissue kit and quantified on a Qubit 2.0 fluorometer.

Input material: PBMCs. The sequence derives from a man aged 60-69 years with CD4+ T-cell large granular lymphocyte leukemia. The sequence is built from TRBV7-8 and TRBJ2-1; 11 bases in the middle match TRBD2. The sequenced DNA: TGTGCCAGCAGAATAGCTGGGACTAGCGGTTACAATGAGCAGTTCTTC. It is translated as CASRIAGTSGYNEQFF.